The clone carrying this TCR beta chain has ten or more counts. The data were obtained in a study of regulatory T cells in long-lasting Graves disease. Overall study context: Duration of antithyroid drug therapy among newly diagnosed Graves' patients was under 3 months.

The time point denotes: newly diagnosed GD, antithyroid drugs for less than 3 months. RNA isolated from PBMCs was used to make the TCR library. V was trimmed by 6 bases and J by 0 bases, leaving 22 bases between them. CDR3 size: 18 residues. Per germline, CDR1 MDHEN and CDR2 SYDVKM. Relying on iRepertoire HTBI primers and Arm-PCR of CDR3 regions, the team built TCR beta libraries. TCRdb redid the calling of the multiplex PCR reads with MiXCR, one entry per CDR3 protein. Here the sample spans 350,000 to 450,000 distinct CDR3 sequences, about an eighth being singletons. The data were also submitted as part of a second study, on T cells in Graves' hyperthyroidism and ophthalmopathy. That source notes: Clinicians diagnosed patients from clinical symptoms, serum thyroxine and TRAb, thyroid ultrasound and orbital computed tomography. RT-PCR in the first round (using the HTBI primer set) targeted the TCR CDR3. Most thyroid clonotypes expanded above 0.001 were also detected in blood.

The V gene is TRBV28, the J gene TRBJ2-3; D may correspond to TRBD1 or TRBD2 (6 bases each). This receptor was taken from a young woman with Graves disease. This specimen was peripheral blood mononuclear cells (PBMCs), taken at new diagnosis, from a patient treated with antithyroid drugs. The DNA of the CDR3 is TGTGCCAGCAGGACGAGGACTATCGGGGGCTATAGCACAGATACGCAGTATTTT. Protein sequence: CASRTRTIGGYSTDTQYF.